A selection of T cell receptor beta chains follows, all from one sample in a study of T cell responses to AZD1222 COVID-19 vaccine. Data came from immunoSEQ multiplex PCR; TCRdb stores just in-frame clones and leaves some out. The sample records approximately 130,000 clones, around nine tenths being singletons. The starting material was peripheral blood, obtained on day 0 of AZD1222 vaccination. Every receptor here comes from an adult in good health. The conserved cysteine and the conserved F or W are not part of the CDR3 here.

TRBJ1-1 TRBV12-3/TRBV12-4 ASNLQGNEAF
TRBJ2-1 TRBV10-2 ASSLRDSSYSYNEQF
TRBJ1-2 TRBV7-9 ASSSDGSYGYT
TRBJ1-1 TRBV6-2/TRBV6-3 ASSSSRWTEAF
TRBJ2-2 TRBV6-5 ASSYTTGSTGELF
TRBJ2-2 TRBV27 ASSLFGVSATGELF
TRBJ2-7 TRBV7-9 ASSSNPGQGAEQY
TRBJ2-2 TRBV5-1 ASASEGRTGELF
TRBJ1-1 TRBV21-1 ASSMTFTCYLNTEAF
TRBJ1-4 TRBV5-6 ASSLGQGNEKLF
TRBJ1-2 TRBV29-1 SVRDSGDYGYT
TRBJ1-2 TRBV7-2 ASSLGGDGYT
TRBJ2-4 TRBV5-5 ASSLGAEDIQY
TRBJ2-5 TRBV4-1 ASSQGLVGQETQY
TRBJ1-1 TRBV27 ASSLSRSGMNTEAF
TRBJ2-7 TRBV6-5 ASRSGTGLSYEQY
TRBJ1-5 TRBV6-2/TRBV6-3 ASSYLDPNQPQH
TRBJ1-3 TRBV3-1/TRBV3-2 ASSQEKGVNTIY
TRBJ2-5 TRBV9 ASSAGSLGEETQY
TRBJ2-7 TRBV9 ASSVAEGGQY
TRBJ2-3 TRBV12-3/TRBV12-4 ASSLWDTDTQY
TRBJ2-5 TRBV6-6 ASSYSGGETQY
TRBJ2-1 TRBV2 ASSAQGGLFEQF
TRBJ2-5 TRBV7-8 ASSLGRLVGVRETQY
TRBJ2-3 TRBV5-1 ASNAQGAPTDTQY
TRBJ2-1 TRBV5-1 ASSLSLGGSYNEQF
TRBJ1-4 TRBV5-6 ASSFRGPNEKLF
TRBJ1-4 TRBV7-9 ASSLALPGREKLF
TRBJ2-3 TRBV9 ASSVGTDTQY
TRBJ2-7 TRBV21-1 ASSSSGGRGVYEQY
TRBJ2-5 TRBV7-2 ASSYRGQETQY
TRBJ2-2 TRBV19 ASRTDGTTGELF
TRBJ1-1 TRBV18 ASSPISQGPEAF